Listed below are T cell receptor beta chains from one sample, sequenced in a study of blood T cell repertoires in COVID-19. Some clones are missing from TCRdb's copy, which holds only in-frame ones; the method was immunoSEQ multiplex PCR. Of 300,000 to 350,000 clones in the sample, about nine tenths were seen once. Input material: peripheral blood. The receptors shown here come from a woman aged 25 to 39 with COVID-19, enrolled during active disease. Both conserved end residues are part of each CDR3. The D gene is left open where the match is weak. Some rows have no size entry. The others give once, few or many, or a class for an expanded clone.

j_gene,d_gene,abundance,v_gene,CDR3aa,CDR3nt
TRBJ1-2,.,.,TRBV5-1,CASSLGATLEVGYTF,TGCGCCAGCAGCTTGGGGGCTACACTGGAGGTTGGCTACACCTTC
TRBJ2-1,.,.,TRBV19,CASTGDGVRIDEQFF,TGTGCCAGTACAGGGGATGGAGTTCGGATCGATGAGCAGTTCTTC
TRBJ1-4,.,once,TRBV2,CASSTQGLELFF,TGTGCCAGCAGTACCCAGGGATTAGAACTGTTTTTT
TRBJ1-1,.,.,TRBV10-1,CASSEYREAFF,TGCGCCAGCAGTGAGTACAGGGAGGCTTTCTTT
TRBJ2-7,.,once,TRBV9,CASSAYLSSYEQYF,TGTGCCAGCAGCGCATATTTGAGCTCCTACGAGCAGTACTTC
TRBJ1-6,.,.,TRBV7-9,CASSLSPSSYNSPLHF,TGTGCCAGCAGCTTATCACCGAGCTCCTATAATTCACCCCTCCACTTT
TRBJ2-5,TRBD1,.,TRBV2,CASTDDESRDRVQETQYF,TGTGCCAGCACCGACGACGAATCACGGGACAGGGTTCAAGAGACCCAGTACTTC
TRBJ2-4,.,.,TRBV11-2,CASSLDRPGAGNIQYF,TGTGCCAGCAGCTTAGATCGCCCAGGGGCCGGGAACATTCAGTACTTC
TRBJ1-4,TRBD1,.,TRBV5-5,CASSLIMAGGKLFF,TGTGCCAGCAGCTTGATTATGGCAGGGGGCAAACTGTTTTTT
TRBJ1-2,.,once,TRBV5-1,CASSVQISYGYTF,TGCGCCAGCAGCGTCCAGATCAGCTATGGCTACACCTTC
TRBJ2-5,.,few,TRBV7-9,CASSLWRNQETQYF,TGTGCCAGCAGCTTGTGGCGGAACCAAGAGACCCAGTACTTC
TRBJ2-6,TRBD1,few,TRBV7-8,CASRTTDRAGANVLTF,TGTGCCAGCAGAACTACGGACAGGGCGGGGGCCAACGTCCTGACTTTC
TRBJ2-3,.,.,TRBV3-1/TRBV3-2,CASSRLLAVGTDTQYF,TGTGCCAGCAGCCGCCTACTAGCTGTTGGCACAGATACGCAGTATTTT
TRBJ1-2,.,.,TRBV2,CASSEGTLRRGYGYTF,TGTGCCAGCAGTGAAGGTACCTTACGGCGGGGGTATGGCTACACCTTC
TRBJ2-1,TRBD2,.,TRBV4-2,CASSQLRGLAFNEQFF,TGTGCCAGCAGCCAGCTAAGGGGACTAGCTTTTAATGAGCAGTTCTTC
TRBJ2-2,TRBD2,.,TRBV7-2,CASSKSAGTSTGELFF,TGTGCCAGCAGCAAATCAGCCGGGACTAGCACCGGGGAGCTGTTTTTT
TRBJ1-3,.,.,TRBV4-1,CASSQVRVRGNTIYF,TGCGCCAGCAGCCAAGTCAGGGTTAGGGGAAACACCATATATTTT
TRBJ1-2,TRBD1,.,TRBV10-3,CAISLNSGGYGYTF,TGTGCCATCAGTCTAAATTCAGGGGGGTATGGCTACACCTTC
TRBJ1-2,.,.,TRBV25-1,CASSAGGASYGYTF,TGTGCCAGCAGTGCGGGAGGGGCCTCCTATGGCTACACCTTC
TRBJ2-5,TRBD2,.,TRBV5-4,CASSLGGGQETQYF,TGTGCCAGCAGCTTAGGCGGGGGACAAGAGACCCAGTACTTC
TRBJ1-2,TRBD1,few,TRBV19,CASSIGDSGGYGYTF,TGTGCCAGTAGTATAGGGGACAGCGGAGGGTATGGCTACACCTTC
TRBJ1-1,.,.,TRBV7-9,CASSLTGQNTEAFF,TGTGCCAGCAGCTTAACGGGACAAAACACTGAAGCTTTCTTT
TRBJ2-1,TRBD1,.,TRBV18,CASSPARQGAYEQFF,TGTGCCAGCTCACCAGCACGACAGGGGGCATATGAGCAGTTCTTC
TRBJ1-1,.,once,TRBV18,CASSPDTAMNTEAFF,TGTGCCAGCTCACCAGACACAGCCATGAACACTGAAGCTTTCTTT
TRBJ1-2,.,.,TRBV6-2/TRBV6-3,CASSPGTPYGYTF,TGTGCCAGCAGTCCCGGGACACCCTATGGCTACACCTTC
TRBJ1-2,TRBD1,few,TRBV19,CASSVTGFDGYTF,TGTGCCAGTAGCGTGACAGGGTTCGATGGCTACACCTTC
TRBJ1-1,.,few,TRBV4-1,CASSQEYSTEAFF,TGCGCCAGCAGCCAAGAGTATTCTACTGAAGCTTTCTTT
TRBJ1-2,.,.,TRBV25-1,CASSEITGYGYTF,TGTGCCAGCAGTGAAATAACGGGATATGGCTACACCTTC
TRBJ1-4,.,.,TRBV27,CASSLSIGVNEKLFF,TGTGCCAGCAGTTTATCGATCGGGGTTAATGAAAAACTGTTTTTT
TRBJ2-2,.,.,TRBV20-1,CSASQNTGELFF,TGCAGTGCGAGTCAGAACACCGGGGAGCTGTTTTTT
TRBJ1-1,.,.,TRBV30,CAWRRQVNTEAFF,TGTGCCTGGAGACGACAGGTGAACACTGAAGCTTTCTTT
TRBJ1-1,TRBD1,.,TRBV9,CASSPSTRDSEAFF,TGTGCCAGCAGCCCCAGCACCCGGGACAGTGAAGCTTTCTTT
TRBJ1-4,.,.,TRBV4-2,CASSQGQAPPNEKLFF,TGTGCCAGCAGCCAAGGGCAGGCACCTCCGAATGAAAAACTGTTTTTT
TRBJ1-2,.,.,TRBV4-3,CASSPLGARYGYTF,TGCGCCAGCAGCCCTCTAGGGGCCCGGTATGGCTACACCTTC
TRBJ2-2,TRBD1,.,TRBV7-9,CASSPRTGDTGELFF,TGTGCCAGCAGCCCACGGACAGGGGACACCGGGGAGCTGTTTTTT
TRBJ1-2,.,.,TRBV5-1,CASSLSQYGYTF,TGCGCCAGCAGCTTATCACAGTATGGCTACACCTTC
TRBJ1-1,.,.,TRBV20-1,CSARVGLEAFF,TGCAGTGCTAGAGTCGGACTGGAAGCTTTCTTT
TRBJ1-1,.,.,TRBV7-9,CASSFRAMNTEAFF,TGTGCCAGCAGCTTCCGAGCCATGAACACTGAAGCTTTCTTT
TRBJ2-3,TRBD2,.,TRBV7-8,CASSFPRGSPTDTQYF,TGTGCCAGCAGCTTCCCGCGGGGGAGCCCCACAGATACGCAGTATTTT
TRBJ2-1,TRBD2,.,TRBV3-1/TRBV3-2,CASSQDGQAGFPPHEQFF,TGTGCCAGCAGCCAAGATGGGCAAGCGGGGTTCCCCCCGCATGAGCAGTTCTTC